A selection of T cell receptor beta chains follows, all from one sample in a study of early T cells in non-severe SARS-CoV-2 infection. TCRdb used MiXCR to reprocess the 5' RACE reads, holding one entry per CDR3 protein. Of about 90,000 distinct CDR3 sequences in the sample, approximately 14% were seen once. The sequencing input was whole blood. These receptors were taken from an adult who was a healthcare worker with PCR-confirmed SARS-CoV-2 infection or an uninfected control (not recorded which). The CDR3 runs from the conserved cysteine through the conserved F or W. The D gene is left open where the match is weak. Clone size appears in some rows only: once, few, many, or a class for an expanded clone.

j_call | d_call | clone_size | v_call | cdr3_nt | cdr3_aa
TRBJ2-1 | NA | many | TRBV5-1 | TGCGCCAGCAGCTTGGGACTTGAGCAGTTCTTC | CASSLGLEQFF
TRBJ1-3 | NA | few | TRBV12-3/TRBV12-4 | TGTGCCAGCAGCCCCCCCCCCGCTGGAAACACCATATATTTT | CASSPPPAGNTIYF
TRBJ2-7 | NA | many | TRBV7-2 | TGTGCCAGCAGCTTAGCGGTTCTTACGCCCCACGAGCAGTACTTC | CASSLAVLTPHEQYF
TRBJ2-2 | TRBD2 | few | TRBV4-1 | TGCGCCAGCAGCCAGCCCCCCCTGACTAGCGAGTACACCGGGGAGCTGTTTTTT | CASSQPPLTSEYTGELFF
TRBJ1-2 | NA | NA | TRBV6-2/TRBV6-3 | TGTGCCGTCCCCCGGGAGAACTATGGCTACACCTTC | CAVPRENYGYTF
TRBJ1-1 | NA | NA | TRBV3-1 | TGTGCCAGCAGCCAATCCGACGGTGAAGCTTTCTTT | CASSQSDGEAFF
TRBJ1-5 | TRBD1 | few | TRBV6-2/TRBV6-3 | TGTGCCAGCAGCCCCGGGACAGGGACCCAGCCCCAGCATTTT | CASSPGTGTQPQHF
TRBJ2-5 | NA | NA | TRBV2 | TGTGCCAGCAGTGACTTGAAAAACCAAGAGACCCAGTACTTC | CASSDLKNQETQYF
TRBJ2-1 | NA | NA | TRBV2 | TGTGCCAGCAGCTTCCCAACGAATGAGCAGTTCTTC | CASSFPTNEQFF
TRBJ1-1 | NA | NA | TRBV27 | TGTGCCAGCAGTTTATCAGCGGCAGGCTGGGGGGCAGCTTTCTTT | CASSLSAAGWGAAFF
TRBJ1-4 | NA | NA | TRBV7-9 | TGTGCCAGCAGCTTGGGGTTAAAACTGTTTTTT | CASSLGLKLFF
TRBJ2-2 | NA | NA | TRBV12-3/TRBV12-4 | TGTGCCAGCAGTTTATCGGGGATAGCCGGGGAGCTGTTTTTT | CASSLSGIAGELFF
TRBJ1-1 | NA | few | TRBV7-3 | TGTGCCAGCAGCTTCAATAGGGACACTGAAGCTTTCTTT | CASSFNRDTEAFF
TRBJ2-4 | NA | NA | TRBV27 | TGTGCCAGCAGTTCTAGTGGGACGTTCAAAAACATTCAGTACTTC | CASSSSGTFKNIQYF
TRBJ2-1 | NA | NA | TRBV7-2 | TGTGCCAGCAGCCCTTTTCACGGGAGCTCCTACAATGAGCAGTTCTTC | CASSPFHGSSYNEQFF
TRBJ2-3 | NA | few | TRBV27 | TGTGCCAGCAGTCCCGATTCGGATACGCAGTATTTT | CASSPDSDTQYF
TRBJ2-1 | NA | few | TRBV4-1 | TGCGCCAGCAGCCAGGAATTCCCTACCCCGGGAGAGCAGTTCTTC | CASSQEFPTPGEQFF
TRBJ2-3 | NA | NA | TRBV7-2 | TGTGCCAGCAGCCCCCTTGAGTACACAGATACGCAGTATTTT | CASSPLEYTDTQYF
TRBJ2-7 | NA | many | TRBV5-1 | TGCGCCAGCAGCTTGGGATGGATTCTAACCTACGAGCAGTACTTC | CASSLGWILTYEQYF
TRBJ2-1 | TRBD2 | NA | TRBV7-9 | TGTGCCAGCAGCTTAGGGTATAGCGGGAGGAATGAGCAGTTCTTC | CASSLGYSGRNEQFF
TRBJ2-5 | TRBD2 | few | TRBV18 | TGTGCCAGCTCACCAAGGCGGGAGGAAGAGACCCAGTACTTC | CASSPRREEETQYF
TRBJ1-1 | TRBD1 | many | TRBV18 | TGTGCCAGCTCAGGCGGGACAGGGAAGAGGAACACTGAAGCTTTCTTT | CASSGGTGKRNTEAFF
TRBJ2-1 | NA | few | TRBV20-1 | TGCAGTGCTAGTTCCCTAGCCCGGGAGAGTAGGTATGAGCAGTTCTTC | CSASSLARESRYEQFF
TRBJ1-1 | NA | many | TRBV27 | TGTGCCAGCAGTCCCTATCCGGGACTCGCATCTGAAGCTTTCTTT | CASSPYPGLASEAFF
TRBJ2-1 | NA | few | TRBV7-9 | TGTGCCAGCAGCTTAGTCGGGTCCAATGAGCAGTTCTTC | CASSLVGSNEQFF
TRBJ2-6 | TRBD1 | few | TRBV18 | TGTGCCAGCTCTACCAGGGGGACAGGGTTCTCTGGGGCCAACGTCCTGACTTTC | CASSTRGTGFSGANVLTF
TRBJ1-2 | NA | NA | TRBV9 | TGTGCCAGCAGCGTAGTCACACGGGATGGCTACACCTTC | CASSVVTRDGYTF
TRBJ2-7 | NA | NA | TRBV3-1 | TGTGCCAGCAGCCAAGAACGGACAGGGAGGGTCGTCTACGAGCAGTACTTC | CASSQERTGRVVYEQYF
TRBJ1-2 | NA | NA | TRBV9 | TGTGCCAGCAGCGTAGATGGGGGGCCCGGCTACACCTTC | CASSVDGGPGYTF
TRBJ2-2 | NA | NA | TRBV27 | TGTGCCAGCATATCGGGACATCCCCTTGTTGGGGCCGGGGAGCTGTTTTTT | CASISGHPLVGAGELFF
TRBJ2-5 | NA | NA | TRBV7-9 | TGTGCCAGCAGCGCGACAATGGAGCCCCGAGAGACCCAGTACTTC | CASSATMEPRETQYF
TRBJ2-7 | NA | NA | TRBV4-2 | TGTGCCAGCAGCCCAGTCGTACAGACGGCCTCCTACGAGCAGTACTTC | CASSPVVQTASYEQYF
TRBJ2-7 | NA | NA | TRBV25-1 | TGTGCCAGCAGTCGGACAGCGAAATCCTACGAGCAGTACTTC | CASSRTAKSYEQYF
TRBJ1-2 | NA | NA | TRBV7-3 | TGTGCCAGCACTTTGGGGAAAGCGTCGAGGTATGGCTACACCTTC | CASTLGKASRYGYTF
TRBJ2-7 | NA | few | TRBV15 | TGTGCCACCCGAGAGGGGGCCTACGAGCAGTACTTC | CATREGAYEQYF
TRBJ2-3 | NA | NA | TRBV7-2 | TGTGCCAGCAGCCTCTCGAGGAGGAACACAGATACGCAGTATTTT | CASSLSRRNTDTQYF
TRBJ1-1 | NA | few | TRBV18 | TGTGCCAGCTCACCACCGAAAGTGAACACTGAAGCTTTCTTT | CASSPPKVNTEAFF
TRBJ1-5 | TRBD1 | NA | TRBV6-5 | TGTGCCAGCAGCGTGGACAGGGGAGGCAATCAGCCCCAGCATTTT | CASSVDRGGNQPQHF
TRBJ1-2 | TRBD1 | NA | TRBV27 | TGTGCCAGCAGTTTGGACGGGACAGGGTTTTACTATGGCTACACCTTC | CASSLDGTGFYYGYTF
TRBJ2-5 | TRBD1 | many | TRBV7-3 | TGTGCCAGCAGCATGACAGGGGGCCAAGAGACCCAGTACTTC | CASSMTGGQETQYF
TRBJ2-5 | NA | few | TRBV12-3/TRBV12-4 | TGTGCCAGCAGCCCTAATGGAGAGACCCAGTACTTC | CASSPNGETQYF
TRBJ1-3 | TRBD1 | few | TRBV5-1 | TGCGCCAGCAGCAGCCGAGGGGGCTCAGGAAACACCATATATTTT | CASSSRGGSGNTIYF
TRBJ2-7 | NA | many | TRBV5-1 | TGCGCCAGCAGCTTGGTAGGCAACTCCTACGAGCAGTACTTC | CASSLVGNSYEQYF
TRBJ1-5 | NA | many | TRBV10-2 | TGCGCCAGCAGTGAGTCAGGACACCGCAATCAGCCCCAGCATTTT | CASSESGHRNQPQHF
TRBJ1-4 | NA | NA | TRBV7-2 | TGTGCCAGCGCCCGAGGCCGATTAAATGAAAAACTGTTTTTT | CASARGRLNEKLFF